The 28 T cell receptor beta chains listed next were all sequenced from one sample in a study of ipilimumab plus nivolumab after autologous stem cell transplantation. Sequencing used immunoSEQ multiplex PCR; TCRdb keeps in-frame clones, though not all of them. Seen here are 20,000 to 25,000 clones, around four fifths observed once, and the top ten hold 20% to 25%. Sequencing was performed on PBMCs, taken in a trial of ipilimumab plus nivolumab as post-transplant consolidation. The receptors were gathered from a male donor with diffuse large B-cell lymphoma.

This clone was seen once. The chain has TRBV7-9 and TRBJ2-7; 8 bases map to TRBD1. Germline V gene lookup returns CDR1 SEHNR and CDR2 FQNEAQ (reference sequence). Trimming at V came to 2 bases and at J to 7 bases, leaving 7 bases not matched to a gene. CDR3 length equals 14 residues. This CDR3 reads CASSLRQGAQEQYF. The DNA for the CDR3 is TGTGCCAGCAGCTTACGGCAGGGGGCGCAGGAGCAGTACTTC.

The genes are TRBV14 and TRBJ1-1; D is ambiguous. Germline CDR1 is SGHDN and CDR2 is FVKESK. Trimming removed 5 bases at V and 4 bases at J, with 20 bases between. The CDR3 sequence is 16 residues long. The CDR3 reads CASSEPGLTTTTEAFF. In DNA form, the CDR3 reads TGTGCCAGCAGCGAACCCGGACTAACCACGACCACTGAAGCTTTCTTT.

This clone has just a few counts. This chain connects TRBV5-1 to TRBJ1-2; TRBD1 matches at 11 bases. The CDR3 spans 15 residues. Germline V CDR1 and CDR2: SGHRS, YFSETQ. V dropped 1 base and J dropped 7; count of bases not matched to a gene: 6. The CDR3 spells CASSLSGQGAVGYTF. CDR3 bases: TGCGCCAGCAGCTTGTCAGGACAGGGGGCGGTTGGCTACACCTTC.

The V gene is TRBV5-4, the J gene TRBJ1-1; a weak D match, TRBD1 (5 bases). The CDR3 has 13 amino acids. The germline V gene encodes CDR1 SGHNT and CDR2 YYREEE (reference sequence). Trimming left V 7 bases short and J 1 base short, with 11 bases between. The CDR3 bases are TGTGCCAGCCGAGTTGGGGGGAACACTGAAGCTTTCTTT. Amino acid sequence: CASRVGGNTEAFF.

The rearrangement uses TRBV4-1 and TRBJ2-7, with D possibly TRBD2 on 5 matching bases. Germline lookup yields CDR1 MGHRA and CDR2 YSYEKL. V lost 0 bases and J 4 bases, leaving 13 bases between the germline ends. The CDR3 length is 15 residues. The CDR3: CASSQDALASYEQYF. CDR3 DNA: TGCGCCAGCAGCCAAGATGCGCTAGCTAGTTACGAGCAGTACTTC.

The V and J genes are TRBV6-5 and TRBJ1-2; D may be TRBD1 (6 bases). The CDR3 has 14 amino acids. Germline loops: CDR1 MNHEY, CDR2 SVGAGI. V lost 6 bases, J lost 4 bases, and 15 bases lay in between. The CDR3 DNA reads TGTGCCAGCAGCCCAGACAGGTTGGGCTATGGCTACACCTTC. Its translation is CASSPDRLGYGYTF.

The chain links TRBV4-3 to TRBJ1-2; possibly TRBD1 for D (5 bases). The CDR3 has 16 residues. From germline, CDR1 is LGHNA and CDR2 YSLEER. The V and J ends lost 4 bases and 1 base respectively, with 16 bases between them. CDR3 nucleotide sequence: TGCGCCAGCAGCCTACTATTGGGGGACGGTAACTATGGCTACACCTTC. It yields the protein CASSLLLGDGNYGYTF.

This clone was observed a single time. The V call is TRBV16, the J call TRBJ2-7, with D maybe TRBD2 (7 bases). Trimming removed 0 bases from V and 5 bases from J, with 14 bases in between. From germline, CDR1 is KGHSY and CDR2 FQNENV. CDR3 length equals 15 residues. CDR3 residues: CASSQSNRGGDEQYF. In DNA form, the CDR3 reads TGTGCCAGCAGCCAATCGAATCGCGGGGGCGACGAGCAGTACTTC. The variable domain in full, completed from reference TRBV16 and TRBJ2-7, reads GEEVAQTPKHLVRGEGQKAKLYCAPIKGHSYVFWYQQVLKNEFKFLISFQNENVFDETGMPKERFSAKCLPNSPCSLEIQATKLEDSAVYFCASSQSNRGGDEQYFGPGTRLTVT.

The V call is TRBV5-6, the J call TRBJ2-5; 8 positions match TRBD2. The V segment lost 2 bases and the J segment 3 bases; nucleotides outside the gene matches: 6. This CDR3 is built from 15 residues. Germline V gene data show CDR1 as SGHDT and CDR2 as YYEEEE. CDR3 residues: CASSFSRGAEETQYF. The CDR3 bases are TGTGCCAGCAGCTTCTCGCGGGGGGCCGAAGAGACCCAGTACTTC.

The genes are TRBV5-1 and TRBJ2-6; D unclear. Per the germline V gene, CDR1 is SGHRS and CDR2 is YFSETQ. This CDR3 spans 14 amino acids. V was cut by 5 bases and J by 0 bases, with 6 bases left in between. CDR3 protein: CASSLGSGANVLTF. The CDR3 coding sequence is TGCGCCAGCAGTCTGGGCTCTGGGGCCAACGTCCTGACTTTC.

This rearrangement joins TRBV28 to TRBJ1-6; D is ambiguous. Germline CDR1 MDHEN, CDR2 SYDVKM. CDR3 length: 18 residues. Trimming took 3 bases from V and 0 from J, leaving 15 bases between them. The CDR3 nucleotides are TGTGCCAGCAGTTTCCCCCCTGGAGGAGGCTCCTATAATTCACCCCTCCACTTT. This gives the protein CASSFPPGGGSYNSPLHF. The whole variable domain, remainder taken from reference TRBV28 and TRBJ1-6, is DVKVTQSSRYLVKRTGEKVFLECVQDMDHENMFWYRQDPGLGLRLIYFSYDVKMKEKGDIPEGYSVSREKKERFSLILESASTNQTSMYLCASSFPPGGGSYNSPLHFGNGTRLTVT.

The V and J genes are TRBV5-1 and TRBJ1-1; the D gene is possibly TRBD1 (5 bases). V dropped 4 bases and J dropped 3 bases, with 16 bases sitting between them. This CDR3 contains 15 residues. Germline V gene sequence: CDR1 SGHRS, CDR2 YFSETQ. This CDR3 is CASSPDGRRDTEAFF. The CDR3 DNA sequence: TGCGCCAGCAGCCCCGACGGACGCAGGGACACTGAAGCTTTCTTT.

The chain employs TRBV2 and TRBJ2-7; possible D gene TRBD2, 6 bases. Germline lookup yields CDR1 SNHLY and CDR2 FYNNEI. This CDR3 contains 14 residues. The V and J ends lost 4 bases and 3 bases respectively, with 13 bases between them. CDR3 loop: CASSGLAANYEQYF. For the CDR3, the DNA is TGTGCCAGCAGTGGATTAGCGGCCAACTACGAGCAGTACTTC. Full variable domain (missing parts from reference TRBV2 and TRBJ2-7): EPEVTQTPSHQVTQMGQEVILRCVPISNHLYFYWYRQILGQKVEFLVSFYNNEISEKSEIFDDQFSVERPDGSNFTLKIRSTKLEDSAMYFCASSGLAANYEQYFGPGTRLTVT.

The chain links TRBV6-5 to TRBJ2-1, with unresolved D. The CDR3 sequence is 13 residues long. Germline V gene lookup returns CDR1 MNHEY and CDR2 SVGAGI. The germline V and J ends were trimmed by 0 bases and 9 bases, with 9 bases remaining between them. The CDR3 DNA sequence: TGTGCCAGCAGTTACTCTTCGTTCCGTGAGCAGTTCTTC. It specifies CASSYSSFREQFF.

This chain uses TRBV7-9 with TRBJ2-3; D possibly corresponds to TRBD2 (7 bases). The CDR3 spans 14 residues. Looked up from germline, CDR1 is SEHNR and CDR2 is FQNEAQ (reference sequence). V gave up 3 bases and J gave up 6 bases, with 13 bases separating them. The CDR3 is CASSFAGAGDTQYF. In DNA form, the CDR3 reads TGTGCCAGCAGCTTTGCGGGGGCAGGGGATACGCAGTATTTT.

In DNA, the CDR3 is TGCGCCAGCAGCCCTGTCCCGGGACTAGCGGGGGGCCTGGCAGATACGCAGTATTTT. Translation: CASSPVPGLAGGLADTQYF. The chain uses TRBV5-1 and TRBJ2-3, with 15 bases matching TRBD2. The CDR3 sequence is 19 residues long. CDR1 SGHRS and CDR2 YFSETQ come from the germline V gene. Trimming took 4 bases from V and 4 from J; bases not matched to a gene: 13.

The rearrangement links TRBV29-1 to TRBJ1-1; D uncertain. The CDR3 is made up of 9 amino acids. V lost 4 bases and J lost 6, with 3 bases in between. Germline V gives CDR1 SQVTM, CDR2 ANQGSEA. The CDR3 reads CSVGSEAFF. The CDR3 DNA follows: TGCAGCGTTGGGTCTGAAGCTTTCTTT.

This clone was counted only a few times. The rearrangement links TRBV5-1 to TRBJ2-7, with 11 bases identical to TRBD2. Per germline, CDR1 SGHRS and CDR2 YFSETQ. This CDR3 region has 17 residues. Trimming removed 0 bases from V and 2 bases from J; junction bases left unmatched: 7. The CDR3 bases are TGCGCCAGCAGCTTGGACCTAGCGGGGGGACTCACCTACGAGCAGTACTTC. Protein: CASSLDLAGGLTYEQYF.

CDR3 DNA sequence: TGTGCCAGCAGTTTATTTAGTGAGGTCACTGAAGCTTTCTTT. Protein product: CASSLFSEVTEAFF. The J gene is TRBJ1-1, the V gene TRBV28; D is uncertain. CDR1 is MDHEN and CDR2 is SYDVKM in the germline V gene. The CDR3 length is 14 residues. Trimming removed 1 base from V and 4 bases from J, with 10 bases in between.

The sample holds a few counts of this clone. The V call is TRBV19, the J call TRBJ1-5, with unresolved D. The V gene's germline CDR1 is LNHDA and CDR2 SQIVND (reference sequence). This CDR3 spans 15 amino acids. Deletions cut 6 bases from V and 0 bases from J, with 12 bases between. The CDR3 DNA sequence: TGTGCCAGTAGGGCGGCCAGACATAGCAATCAGCCCCAGCATTTT. Translating it yields CASRAARHSNQPQHF.

The genes are TRBV9 and TRBJ2-2; TRBD2 agrees at 16 bases. Per the germline V gene, CDR1 is SGDLS and CDR2 is YYNGEE. V was clipped by 0 bases and J by 4 bases; unmatched bases: 3. The CDR3 totals 18 residues. CDR3 region: CASSVAGTSGGGTGELFF. Here the CDR3 DNA reads TGTGCCAGCAGCGTAGCCGGGACTAGCGGGGGGGGCACCGGGGAGCTGTTTTTT.

As concerns this clone: At one end, the junction sequence differs from germline, possibly due to a read error. The V gene is TRBV4-1, the J gene TRBJ2-1, with D perhaps being TRBD1 or TRBD2 (6 bases each). Germline lookup yields CDR1 MGHRA and CDR2 YSYEKL. CDR3 length equals 15 residues. DNA of the CDR3: TGCGCCACCAGCCAAGACGGGATGAGGGGGGACCAGCAGTTCTTC. It translates to CATSQDGMRGDQQFF.

This chain uses TRBV6-5 with TRBJ1-2; 7 nucleotides agree with TRBD1. J was trimmed by 4 bases and V by 0 bases; bases with no gene match: 5. The CDR3 length is 15 residues. Germline CDR1 is MNHEY and CDR2 is SVGAGI. The CDR3 loop reads CASSYSTGTGYGYTF. In DNA form, the CDR3 reads TGTGCCAGCAGTTACTCGACAGGGACTGGCTATGGCTACACCTTC.

The chain links TRBV9 to TRBJ1-1, with D tentatively TRBD1 (5 bases). Germline V lookup: CDR1 SGDLS, CDR2 YYNGEE. V gave up 4 bases and J gave up 0 bases, with 19 bases separating them. The CDR3 sequence is 17 residues long. This chain's CDR3 is CASSPREGRTMNTEAFF. As DNA, the CDR3 is TGTGCCAGCAGCCCCCGCGAGGGACGGACAATGAACACTGAAGCTTTCTTT. The full variable domain, completed using reference TRBV9 and TRBJ1-1, is DSGVTQTPKHLITATGQRVTLRCSPRSGDLSVYWYQQSLDQGLQFLIQYYNGEERAKGNILERFSAQQFPDLHSELNLSSLELGDSALYFCASSPREGRTMNTEAFFGQGTRLTVV.

This clone is deemed large. The V gene is TRBV7-9, the J gene TRBJ1-1; D is ambiguous. This CDR3 is 13 amino acids long. The V and J ends lost 5 bases and 6 bases respectively, with 13 bases between them. Germline V lookup: CDR1 SEHNR, CDR2 FQNEAQ (reference sequence). CDR3 residues: CASSPLEGPEAFF. For the CDR3, the DNA is TGTGCCAGCAGCCCGCTAGAGGGTCCTGAAGCTTTCTTT. Looking up the rest from reference TRBV7-9 and TRBJ1-1 gives the full variable domain: DTGVSQNPRHKITKRGQNVTFRCDPISEHNRLYWYRQTLGQGPEFLTYFQNEAQLEKSRLLSDRFSAERPKGSFSTLEIQRTEQGDSAMYLCASSPLEGPEAFFGQGTRLTVV.

In this sample, this clone turned up once. The chain has TRBV2 and TRBJ2-3; D remains unclear. V was clipped by 1 base and J by 6 bases, with 5 bases between them. Germline V gene sequence: CDR1 SNHLY, CDR2 FYNNEI. The CDR3 runs to 12 residues. CDR3 protein: CASSEGRDTQYF. CDR3 DNA sequence: TGTGCCAGCAGTGAAGGGCGGGATACGCAGTATTTT.

The chain combines TRBV15 with TRBJ2-1, with unresolved D. The V gene lost 0 bases and the J gene lost 9 bases, with 6 bases spanning the gap. CDR1 and CDR2 from the germline V gene are LNHNV and YYDKDF (reference sequence). This CDR3 contains 12 residues. In nucleotides, the CDR3 is TGTGCCACCAGCAGAGAATTGGTTGAGCAGTTCTTC. Translation: CATSRELVEQFF.

The rearrangement uses TRBV7-2 and TRBJ1-4; D is uncertain. Between the trimmed V and J ends, which lost 4 bases and 8 bases, there was a span of 14 bases. Per the germline V gene, CDR1 is SGHTA and CDR2 is FQGNSA. This CDR3 has 14 residues. CDR3 coding DNA: TGTGCCAGCAGCTCCCGGACTCATCAGGAAAAACTGTTTTTT. Translation gives CASSSRTHQEKLFF.